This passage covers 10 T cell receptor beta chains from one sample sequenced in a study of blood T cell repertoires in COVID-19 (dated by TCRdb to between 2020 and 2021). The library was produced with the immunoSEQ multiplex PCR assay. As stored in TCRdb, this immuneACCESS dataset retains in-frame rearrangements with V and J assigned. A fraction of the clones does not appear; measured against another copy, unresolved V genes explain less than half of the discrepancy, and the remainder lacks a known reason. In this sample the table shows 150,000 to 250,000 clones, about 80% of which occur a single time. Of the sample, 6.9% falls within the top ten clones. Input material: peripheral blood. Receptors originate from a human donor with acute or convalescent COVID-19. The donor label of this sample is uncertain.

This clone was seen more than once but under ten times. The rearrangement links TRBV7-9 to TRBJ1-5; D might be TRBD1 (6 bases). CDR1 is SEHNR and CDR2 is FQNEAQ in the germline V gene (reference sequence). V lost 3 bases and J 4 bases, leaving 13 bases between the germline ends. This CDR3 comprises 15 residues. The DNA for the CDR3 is TGTGCCAGCAGCTTGGTGGGGGGGCGGAATCAGCCCCAGCATTTT. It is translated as CASSLVGGRNQPQHF. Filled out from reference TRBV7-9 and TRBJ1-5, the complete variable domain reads DTGVSQNPRHKITKRGQNVTFRCDPISEHNRLYWYRQTLGQGPEFLTYFQNEAQLEKSRLLSDRFSAERPKGSFSTLEIQRTEQGDSAMYLCASSLVGGRNQPQHFGDGTRLSIL.

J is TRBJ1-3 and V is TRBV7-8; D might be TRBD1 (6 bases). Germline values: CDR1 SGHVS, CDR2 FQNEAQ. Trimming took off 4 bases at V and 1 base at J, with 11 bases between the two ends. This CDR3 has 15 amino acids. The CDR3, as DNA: TGTGCCAGCAGCTACCTTACAGGGTCTGGAAACACCATATATTTT. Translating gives CASSYLTGSGNTIYF. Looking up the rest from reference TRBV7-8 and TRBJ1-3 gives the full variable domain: GAGVSQSPRYKVAKRGQDVALRCDPISGHVSLFWYQQALGQGPEFLTYFQNEAQLDKSGLPSDRFFAERPEGSVSTLKIQRTQQEDSAVYLCASSYLTGSGNTIYFGEGSWLTVV.

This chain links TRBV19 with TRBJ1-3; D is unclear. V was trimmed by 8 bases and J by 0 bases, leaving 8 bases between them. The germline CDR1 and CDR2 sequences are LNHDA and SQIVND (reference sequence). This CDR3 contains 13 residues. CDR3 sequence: CASPTYSGNTIYF. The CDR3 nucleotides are TGTGCCAGTCCTACCTACTCTGGAAACACCATATATTTT.

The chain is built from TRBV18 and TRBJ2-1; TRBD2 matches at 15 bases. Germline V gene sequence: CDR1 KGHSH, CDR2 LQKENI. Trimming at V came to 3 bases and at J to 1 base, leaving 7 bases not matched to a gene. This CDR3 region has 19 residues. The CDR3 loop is CASSPPRTSGRASYNEQFF. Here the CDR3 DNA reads TGTGCCAGCTCACCCCCGAGGACTAGCGGGAGGGCTTCCTACAATGAGCAGTTCTTC. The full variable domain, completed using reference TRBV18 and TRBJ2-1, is NAGVMQNPRHLVRRRGQEARLRCSPMKGHSHVYWYRQLPEEGLKFMVYLQKENIIDESGMPKERFSAEFPKEGPSILRIQQVVRGDSAAYFCASSPPRTSGRASYNEQFFGPGTRLTVL.

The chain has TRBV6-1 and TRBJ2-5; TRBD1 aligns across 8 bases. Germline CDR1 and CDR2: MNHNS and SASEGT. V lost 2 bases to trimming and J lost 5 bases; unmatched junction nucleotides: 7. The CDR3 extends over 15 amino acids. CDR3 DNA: TGTGCCAGCAGTGAATTCCAGGGGGCTACTGAGACCCAGTACTTC. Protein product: CASSEFQGATETQYF.

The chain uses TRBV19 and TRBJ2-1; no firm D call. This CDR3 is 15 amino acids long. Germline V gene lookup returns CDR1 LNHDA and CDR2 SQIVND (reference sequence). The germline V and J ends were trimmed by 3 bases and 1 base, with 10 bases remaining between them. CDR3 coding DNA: TGTGCCAGTAGTATCGGTTTCGGGTCCTACAATGAGCAGTTCTTC. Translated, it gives CASSIGFGSYNEQFF.

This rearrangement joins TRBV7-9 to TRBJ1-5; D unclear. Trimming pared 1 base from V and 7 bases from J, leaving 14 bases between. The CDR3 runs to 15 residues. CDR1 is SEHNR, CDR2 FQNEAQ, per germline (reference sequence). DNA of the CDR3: TGTGCCAGCAGCTTAGAAGCAGGCTCGGGGCAGCCCCAGCATTTT. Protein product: CASSLEAGSGQPQHF.

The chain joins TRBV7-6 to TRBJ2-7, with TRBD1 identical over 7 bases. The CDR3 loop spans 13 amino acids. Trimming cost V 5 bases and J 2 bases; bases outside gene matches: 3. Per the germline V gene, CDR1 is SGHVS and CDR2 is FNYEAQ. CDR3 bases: TGTGCCAGCAGCCGGGACAGTCCCTACGAGCAGTACTTC. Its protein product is CASSRDSPYEQYF.

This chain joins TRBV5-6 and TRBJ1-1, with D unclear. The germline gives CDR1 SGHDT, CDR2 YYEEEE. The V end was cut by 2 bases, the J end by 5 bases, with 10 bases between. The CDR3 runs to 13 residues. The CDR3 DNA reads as TGTGCCAGCAGCTTACTGATCTCGACTGAAGCTTTCTTT. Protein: CASSLLISTEAFF.

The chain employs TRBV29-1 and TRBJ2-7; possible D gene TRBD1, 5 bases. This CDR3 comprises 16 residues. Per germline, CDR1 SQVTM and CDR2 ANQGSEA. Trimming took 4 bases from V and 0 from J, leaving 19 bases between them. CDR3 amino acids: CSVAGHSAWGSYEQYF. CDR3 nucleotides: TGCAGCGTTGCCGGACACTCCGCATGGGGCTCCTACGAGCAGTACTTC.